This T cell receptor beta chain emerged from a study of shared clonotypes between healthy human individuals. Germline assignment: CDR1 MNHEY and CDR2 SMNVEV (reference sequence). The V and J ends lost 2 bases and 10 bases respectively, with 15 bases between them. The CDR3 spans 14 residues. In the source study's methods: ImmunoSEQ yielded junction-only sequences lacking quality scores, so filtering differed. Generated by immunoSEQ multiplex PCR, the TCRdb table keeps only in-frame clones and is missing some. That table supplies the V and J calls and clone size; D and trimming were determined from the DNA. The repertoire has under 1 million clones, roughly 96% of them found once; the top ten carry under 0.3%. CD8 cells regarded as naive lacked CD45RO, were positively chosen for CCR7, and omitted terminally differentiated effector memory CD45RA+ cells.

The chain uses TRBV27 and TRBJ1-5; maybe TRBD1 (5 bases). This clonotype was sampled from a young man in good health. Input material: naive CD8+ T cells sorted from blood. The CDR3, as DNA: TGTGCCAGCAGTTTAGGGGCAGGGCTTGGACCCCAGCATTTT. It specifies CASSLGAGLGPQHF.